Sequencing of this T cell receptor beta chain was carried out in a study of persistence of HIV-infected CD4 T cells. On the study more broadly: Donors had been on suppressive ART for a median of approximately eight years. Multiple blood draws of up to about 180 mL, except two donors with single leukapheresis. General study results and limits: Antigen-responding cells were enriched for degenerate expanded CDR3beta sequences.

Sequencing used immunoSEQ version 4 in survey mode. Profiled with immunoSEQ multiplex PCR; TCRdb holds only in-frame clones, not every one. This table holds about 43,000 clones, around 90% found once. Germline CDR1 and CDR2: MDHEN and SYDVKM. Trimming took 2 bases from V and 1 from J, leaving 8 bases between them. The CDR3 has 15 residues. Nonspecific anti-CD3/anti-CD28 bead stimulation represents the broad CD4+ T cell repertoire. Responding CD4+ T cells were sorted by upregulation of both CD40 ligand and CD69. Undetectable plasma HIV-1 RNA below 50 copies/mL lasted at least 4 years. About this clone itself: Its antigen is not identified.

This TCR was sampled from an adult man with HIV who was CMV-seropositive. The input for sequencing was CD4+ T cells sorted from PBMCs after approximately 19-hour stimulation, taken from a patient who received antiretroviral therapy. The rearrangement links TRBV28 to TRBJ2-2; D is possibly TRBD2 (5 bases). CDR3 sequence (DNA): TGTGCCAGCAGTTTAGCGGGCCTGAACACCGGGGAGCTGTTTTTT. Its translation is CASSLAGLNTGELFF. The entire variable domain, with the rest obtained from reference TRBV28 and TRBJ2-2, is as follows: DVKVTQSSRYLVKRTGEKVFLECVQDMDHENMFWYRQDPGLGLRLIYFSYDVKMKEKGDIPEGYSVSREKKERFSLILESASTNQTSMYLCASSLAGLNTGELFFGEGSRLTVL.